These T cell receptor beta chains were read from a single sample in a study of CD8 T cells in ankylosing spondylitis. TCRdb re-called the 5' RACE reads with MiXCR, one entry per CDR3 protein. The table lists tens of thousands of distinct CDR3 sequences, approximately 5.3% of them singletons. The specimen was blood, either unsorted or a sorted T cell fraction (not recorded which). The receptors stem from a male donor with ankylosing spondylitis or in good health (not recorded which). The CDR3 runs from the conserved cysteine through the conserved F or W.

V gene: TRBV29-1
CDR3 protein: CTTPGGAYNEQFF

V gene: TRBV5-1
CDR3 protein: CASSLELGDQPQHF

V gene: TRBV20-1
CDR3 protein: CSAVTTGEPQHF

V gene: TRBV10-3
CDR3 protein: CAISSDTEAFF

V gene: TRBV5-1
CDR3 protein: CASSPPTGTGTAFF

V gene: TRBV7-9
CDR3 protein: CASARDAGGEKLFF

V gene: TRBV4-2
CDR3 protein: CASKGELSANYGYTF

V gene: TRBV10-3
CDR3 protein: CAISENTQQGTEQFF

V gene: TRBV7-6
CDR3 protein: CASSLGTPPDEQFF

V gene: TRBV7-7
CDR3 protein: CASTRRQGNTEAFF

V gene: TRBV27
CDR3 protein: CASRKQAGGTDTQYF

V gene: TRBV4-3
CDR3 protein: CASSQDGEQPQHF

V gene: TRBV2
CDR3 protein: CASSRLGDNEQFF

V gene: TRBV28
CDR3 protein: CASSTPWGEGSNQPQHF

V gene: TRBV4-1
CDR3 protein: CASSPSPSGVTGELFF

V gene: TRBV20-1
CDR3 protein: CSARDASGQANYGYTF

V gene: TRBV6-2/TRBV6-3
CDR3 protein: CASRLTGNDEQFF

V gene: TRBV10-3
CDR3 protein: CAISETSQSSYNEQFF

V gene: TRBV18
CDR3 protein: CASTTSLSYEQYF

V gene: TRBV7-2
CDR3 protein: CASRPSGDTQYF

V gene: TRBV28
CDR3 protein: CASNRQGHYEQYF

V gene: TRBV7-9
CDR3 protein: CATLSKGSTNTEAFF

V gene: TRBV6-6
CDR3 protein: CASSYIGYEQYF

V gene: TRBV20-1
CDR3 protein: CSANGGGETQYF

V gene: TRBV7-2
CDR3 protein: CASSPDRGYEQYF

V gene: TRBV7-2
CDR3 protein: CASSTGTSPDTQYF

V gene: TRBV11-2
CDR3 protein: CASSLESGQGYYEQYF

V gene: TRBV12-3/TRBV12-4
CDR3 protein: CASSLGREPQHF

V gene: TRBV11-3
CDR3 protein: CASSFRTGGNTGELFF

V gene: TRBV5-5
CDR3 protein: CASSLIGTEDQPQHF

V gene: TRBV9
CDR3 protein: CASSVGTGWSEQYF

V gene: TRBV15
CDR3 protein: CATSRVTGGYNEQFF

V gene: TRBV9
CDR3 protein: CASSVAPGQYEQYF

V gene: TRBV20-1
CDR3 protein: CSARDGLNEKLFF

V gene: TRBV19
CDR3 protein: CASSIGAASQPQHF

V gene: TRBV28
CDR3 protein: CASTPVLGPTSTDTQYF

V gene: TRBV7-2
CDR3 protein: CASSPRSAMGETQYF

V gene: TRBV4-3
CDR3 protein: CASSLSTADTQYF

V gene: TRBV3-1
CDR3 protein: CASSHRGSYEQYF

V gene: TRBV7-9
CDR3 protein: CASSSGLYEQYF

V gene: TRBV28
CDR3 protein: CASKGPKNTEAFF

V gene: TRBV24-1
CDR3 protein: CATGRLTGDNEQFF

V gene: TRBV20-1
CDR3 protein: CSARGDLNNSPLHF

V gene: TRBV20-1
CDR3 protein: CSAWGTQPEAFF

V gene: TRBV20-1
CDR3 protein: CSARRTGLATTGELFF

V gene: TRBV27
CDR3 protein: CASSMNRGDKNIQYF

V gene: TRBV3-1
CDR3 protein: CASSQGPGTGIYGYTF

V gene: TRBV5-4
CDR3 protein: CASASRQGALGANVLTF

V gene: TRBV12-3/TRBV12-4
CDR3 protein: CASIIRTGEGDTIYF

V gene: TRBV4-1
CDR3 protein: CASSQGQAVTMLAKNIQYF

V gene: TRBV6-2/TRBV6-3
CDR3 protein: CASSRTTSGLGETQYF

V gene: TRBV20-1
CDR3 protein: CSASRTGTANTGELFF

V gene: TRBV6-1
CDR3 protein: CASGRNPGQGNYGYTF

V gene: TRBV30
CDR3 protein: CAWSVPGMNTEAFF

V gene: TRBV20-1
CDR3 protein: CSARGVDSTRAGELFF

V gene: TRBV10-3
CDR3 protein: CAISDMSNYGYTF

V gene: TRBV12-3/TRBV12-4
CDR3 protein: CASSLKTGTHLSGYTF

V gene: TRBV6-4
CDR3 protein: CASSDPSAAGGRDTQYF

V gene: TRBV28
CDR3 protein: CASSPPGTGELFF